A selection of T cell receptor beta chains follows, all from one sample in a study of blood T cells in healthy people across ages. TCRdb re-derived calls from the 5' RACE reads in MiXCR, one entry per CDR3 protein. There are fewer than 1.5 million distinct CDR3 sequences in the sample; about 40% occur only once, and roughly 7.9% lies in the top ten. The material sequenced was blood. The receptors stem from a woman aged 18-29 years in good health. Both conserved end residues are part of each CDR3. The order of the fields is J gene, D gene, clone size, V gene, CDR3 DNA, CDR3 protein. D genes are given only for firm matches. Only part of the rows carry a size: once, few, many, or a class if the clone is expanded.

>TRBJ1-1|NA|NA|TRBV12-3/TRBV12-4
TGTGCCAGCAGTTTTGGCAGGTCACCAGACACTGAAGCTTTCTTT
CASSFGRSPDTEAFF
>TRBJ2-7|NA|few|TRBV3-1
TGTGCCAGCAGTGTCCCCCGGGTTACCTACAATGAGCAGTACTTC
CASSVPRVTYNEQYF
>TRBJ1-2|NA|few|TRBV24-1
TGTGCCACCAGTGATTTCGGGGGAGACTATGGCTACACCTTC
CATSDFGGDYGYTF
>TRBJ2-7|NA|few|TRBV10-3
TGTGCCATCACAAGCGGTAGCGACCACGAGCAGTACTTC
CAITSGSDHEQYF
>TRBJ1-2|NA|NA|TRBV11-2
TGTGCCAGCAGCTTAGATCTTTCGGACGGTAGAGGCTACACCTTC
CASSLDLSDGRGYTF
>TRBJ1-1|NA|NA|TRBV11-2
TGTGCCAGCAGCTTCGCCCGGGGACTCGGGAACACTGAAGCTTTCTTT
CASSFARGLGNTEAFF
>TRBJ1-1|NA|NA|TRBV29-1
TGCAGCGTTGAACATGTGAACACTGAAGCTTTCTTT
CSVEHVNTEAFF
>TRBJ2-5|NA|NA|TRBV21-1
TGTGCCAGCAGCCCCTGTCCGACATTCGCGGACGGTGAGCAGTACTTC
CASSPCPTFADGEQYF
>TRBJ2-7|TRBD1|NA|TRBV27
TGTGCCAGCAGGGCTACCGGGACAGATCTTACTATAGAGCAGTACTTC
CASRATGTDLTIEQYF
>TRBJ2-1|NA|few|TRBV5-1
TGCGCCAGCAGCGTGACTAGTAAAAGCTCCTACAATGAGCAGTTCTTC
CASSVTSKSSYNEQFF
>TRBJ1-2|NA|NA|TRBV12-3/TRBV12-4
TGTGCCAGCAGTTTACGGCTGGTGTATTGGGACTATGGCTACACCTTC
CASSLRLVYWDYGYTF
>TRBJ2-7|NA|few|TRBV4-2
TGTGCCAGCAGCCAAGGGGGCAAAGCGATCTACGAGCAGTACTTC
CASSQGGKAIYEQYF
>TRBJ2-3|TRBD1|NA|TRBV2
TGTGCCAGCAGTGAAGGACGACAGGGTGGGAAGTATTTT
CASSEGRQGGKYF
>TRBJ2-5|TRBD1|NA|TRBV5-1
TGCGCCAGCAGCTTGGGTGGACAGGGGGCGTACCAAGAGACCCAGTACTTC
CASSLGGQGAYQETQYF
>TRBJ2-7|NA|NA|TRBV29-1
TGCAGCGTTGCCTCGGACAGAGCGTTACACGAGCAGTACTTC
CSVASDRALHEQYF
>TRBJ2-2|NA|few|TRBV27
TGTGCCAGCAGTTCACCCCTAAGACAGCCTACGAACACCGGGGAGCTGTTTTTT
CASSSPLRQPTNTGELFF
>TRBJ1-2|NA|NA|TRBV20-1
TGCAGTGCTGAGCCCCCCGGGGGACCTCTTCGCTATGGCTACACCTTC
CSAEPPGGPLRYGYTF
>TRBJ1-4|TRBD1|NA|TRBV15
TGTGCCACCAGCCACGACAGGGTTGCGGAAAAACTGTTTTTT
CATSHDRVAEKLFF
>TRBJ2-4|NA|NA|TRBV10-3
TGTGCCATCAGTGAGGGAGTCTTAGCCAAAAACATTCAGTACTTC
CAISEGVLAKNIQYF
>TRBJ1-1|TRBD1|NA|TRBV5-1
TGCGCCAGCAGCTCCGGACAGGGGGCGCGCGGCACTGAAGCTTTCTTT
CASSSGQGARGTEAFF
>TRBJ1-2|NA|few|TRBV2
TGTGCCATCTCCGAGGGGGGGGACAAGAATAACTATGGCTACACCTTC
CAISEGGDKNNYGYTF
>TRBJ2-7|TRBD2|NA|TRBV12-3/TRBV12-4
TGTGCCAGCAGGGCGAGCGGGGCCCACGAGCAGTACTTC
CASRASGAHEQYF
>TRBJ1-5|NA|NA|TRBV28
TGTGCCACCCAGGGTCGGACTTACTATAGCAATCAGCCCCAGCATTTT
CATQGRTYYSNQPQHF
>TRBJ2-7|NA|NA|TRBV6-1
TGTGCCAGCAATGTGGGTCTGAGCTCATACGAGCAGTACTTC
CASNVGLSSYEQYF
>TRBJ2-7|TRBD2|few|TRBV10-2
TGCGCCAGCAGTGAGTCATCCGGGACTAGTCACGAGCAGTACTTC
CASSESSGTSHEQYF
>TRBJ2-5|NA|NA|TRBV6-2/TRBV6-3
TGTGCCAGCAGTCCCAACTTGGGTACCTTCCAAGAGACCCAGTACTTC
CASSPNLGTFQETQYF
>TRBJ2-7|NA|NA|TRBV20-1
TGCAGTGCTAGAGATCTCGGACTCGTCGGCTACGAGCAGTACTTC
CSARDLGLVGYEQYF
>TRBJ2-1|NA|NA|TRBV4-1
TGCGCCAGCAGCCAAGAGGAGGGTGGAGAGCAGTTCTTC
CASSQEEGGEQFF
>TRBJ2-1|NA|NA|TRBV7-9
TGTGCCAGCAGCGAGAGACTGCACAATGAGCAGTTCTTC
CASSERLHNEQFF
>TRBJ2-5|NA|NA|TRBV5-5
TGTGCCAGCAACCCCGGGGCGCAAGAGACCCAGTACTTC
CASNPGAQETQYF
>TRBJ2-5|NA|NA|TRBV29-1
TGCAGTCTGAGGCAGAGTAGCGAGACCCAGTACTTC
CSLRQSSETQYF
>TRBJ2-1|NA|NA|TRBV12-3/TRBV12-4
TGTGCCAGCAGGGAACAGGGTCTCCTTGAGCAGTTCTTC
CASREQGLLEQFF
>TRBJ2-3|TRBD2|NA|TRBV20-1
TGCAGTGCTAGAGACGAGAAAAGCGGGAGGTGGGGAGATACGCAGTATTTT
CSARDEKSGRWGDTQYF
>TRBJ2-7|TRBD1|NA|TRBV6-4
TGTGCCAGCAGGATGGGACAGACCTACGAGCAGTACTTC
CASRMGQTYEQYF
>TRBJ2-7|NA|NA|TRBV30
TGTGCCTGGAGTAGGCGGGGCTCCTACGAGCAGTACTTC
CAWSRRGSYEQYF
>TRBJ1-2|TRBD1|NA|TRBV2
TGTGCCAGCTGGGACAGACATGGCTACACCTTC
CASWDRHGYTF
>TRBJ2-7|NA|NA|TRBV20-1
TGCAGTGTCTCGATGGGGTCCTACGAGCAGTACTTC
CSVSMGSYEQYF
>TRBJ2-3|TRBD1|many|TRBV5-1
TGCGCCAGCAGAAGGACAGGCGGCACAGATACGCAGTATTTT
CASRRTGGTDTQYF
>TRBJ2-5|TRBD2|NA|TRBV7-8
TGTGCCAGCAGCGCCACTAGCGGGGCCCCCCAGTACTTC
CASSATSGAPQYF
>TRBJ2-3|TRBD2|NA|TRBV20-1
TGCAGTGCTACAGGGACTAGCGGGGCGTCAGATACGCAGTATTTT
CSATGTSGASDTQYF
>TRBJ2-7|NA|NA|TRBV6-1
TGTGCCAGCAGTGAAAACGTACTTGGGGCCTACGAGCAGTACTTC
CASSENVLGAYEQYF
>TRBJ1-6|NA|NA|TRBV7-2
TGTGCCAGCAGCTTACAGGGAAGCTCCTATAATTCACCCCCCCACTTT
CASSLQGSSYNSPPHF
>TRBJ1-2|NA|few|TRBV10-3
TGTGCCATCAGTGAGTCGGGGCAGCCTAACTATGGCTACACCTTC
CAISESGQPNYGYTF
>TRBJ2-3|NA|NA|TRBV28
TGTGCCAGCAGTTTCCCTACCGGGGACCGTACAGATACGCAGTATTTT
CASSFPTGDRTDTQYF
>TRBJ2-7|TRBD1|few|TRBV20-1
TGCAGTGCTAGAGATTCGACAGGGCCCTATTTCGAGCAGTACTTC
CSARDSTGPYFEQYF
>TRBJ2-5|NA|NA|TRBV4-1
TGCGCCAGCAGCCCTGTGGGGGGCCTTCAAGAGACCCAGTACTTC
CASSPVGGLQETQYF
>TRBJ2-7|NA|NA|TRBV10-3
TGTGCCATCAGTGAGTTCGTACACGAGCAGTACTTC
CAISEFVHEQYF
>TRBJ2-7|TRBD2|many|TRBV20-1
TGCAGTGCCCCGGGACTAGCGGGGACCTACGAGCAGTACTTC
CSAPGLAGTYEQYF
>TRBJ2-3|TRBD1|NA|TRBV9
TGTGCCAGCAGCGGGTCGGGACAGCTGTTCACAGATACGCAGTATTTT
CASSGSGQLFTDTQYF
>TRBJ1-1|NA|NA|TRBV7-2
TGTGCCAGCAGCTTAGCGGTGGGGATACGGACTGAAGCTTTCTTT
CASSLAVGIRTEAFF
>TRBJ1-2|NA|NA|TRBV18
TGTGCCAGCTCACTAACGGACCAAGATTGGGGCTACACCTTC
CASSLTDQDWGYTF
>TRBJ2-7|TRBD1|NA|TRBV28
TGTGCCAGCAGTGAACCGAAGGACAGGATCTACGAGCAGTACTTC
CASSEPKDRIYEQYF
>TRBJ1-6|TRBD1|few|TRBV20-1
TGCAGTGCCCGGACAGGGGGCAATTCACCCCTCCACTTT
CSARTGGNSPLHF
>TRBJ2-7|TRBD2|few|TRBV5-1
TGTGCCAGCAGCCCGACTAGCGGGGCGACCTACGAGCAGTACTTC
CASSPTSGATYEQYF
>TRBJ2-7|NA|many|TRBV12-3/TRBV12-4
TGTGCCAGCAGTTACAGTGTCTACGAGCAGTACTTC
CASSYSVYEQYF
>TRBJ1-2|TRBD1|NA|TRBV6-5
TGTGCCAGCAGCCAAATCGACAGGGGGCTGTGGGGCTACACCTTC
CASSQIDRGLWGYTF
>TRBJ2-7|TRBD2|once|TRBV25-1
TGTGCCAGCAGTGAATTGGGGGGGAATGAGCAGTACTTC
CASSELGGNEQYF